This T cell receptor (beta chain) came from a study of cytomegalovirus exposure and HLA in healthy donors. V gave up 5 bases and J gave up 1 base; unmatched junction bases: 6. CDR3 length: 15 amino acids. The germline V gene has CDR1 LNHDA and CDR2 SQIVND (reference sequence). Both 60 Vbeta primers and 13 Jbeta primers went into the PCR. The protocol was immunoSEQ multiplex PCR, while the TCRdb copy is restricted to in-frame clones and leaves out a portion. The table has about 140,000 clones, 76% seen once; the top ten hold 2.5% to 3.5%. This TCR was recovered from a male donor in good health and CMV-seronegative. The V gene is TRBV19, the J gene TRBJ2-7; 9 bases map to TRBD1. Sequencing used PBMCs. The CDR3 spells CASSVGTGRSYEQYF. The CDR3 bases are TGTGCCAGTAGTGTCGGGACAGGGCGGTCCTACGAGCAGTACTTC.